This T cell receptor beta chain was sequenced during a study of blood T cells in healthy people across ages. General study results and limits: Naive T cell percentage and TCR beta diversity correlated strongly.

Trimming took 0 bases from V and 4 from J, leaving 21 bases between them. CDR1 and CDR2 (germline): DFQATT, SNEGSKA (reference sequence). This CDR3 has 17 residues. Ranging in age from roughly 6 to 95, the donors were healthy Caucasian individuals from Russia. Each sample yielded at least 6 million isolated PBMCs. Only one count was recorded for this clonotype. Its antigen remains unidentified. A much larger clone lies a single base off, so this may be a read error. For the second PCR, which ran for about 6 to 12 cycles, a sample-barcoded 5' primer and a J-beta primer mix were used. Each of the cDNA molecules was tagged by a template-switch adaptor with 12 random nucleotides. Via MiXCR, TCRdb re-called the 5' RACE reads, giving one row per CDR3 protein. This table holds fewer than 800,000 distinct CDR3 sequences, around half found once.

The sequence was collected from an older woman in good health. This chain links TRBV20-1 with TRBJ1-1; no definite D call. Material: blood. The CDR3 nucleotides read TGCAGTGCTAGAGATGCCGGGGAAAAACCTAGGAGCACTGAAGCTTTCTTT. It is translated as CSARDAGEKPRSTEAFF.